The T cell receptor (beta chain) described here comes from a study of blood T cell repertoires in COVID-19. Trimming took 10 bases from V and 7 from J; bases not matched to a gene: 4. This CDR3 contains 12 residues. Per germline, CDR1 SGHDN and CDR2 FVKESK. This clone has more than one count but fewer than ten. Residents of about two dozen US areas, aged 18 to 89 years, made up the participants. Participants were placed into cohorts based on the clinical history they reported. Two negative PCRs, clearance, or symptom resolution characterized the recovered Cohort 3 donors. In the original analysis: How many nucleated cells were present was estimated from reference gene primer amplification. Produced via immunoSEQ multiplex PCR; TCRdb's table is partial and in-frame only. D and trimming come from the DNA, and the V and J calls and clone size come from that table. The sample has 400,000 or so clones, roughly 91% seen once.

What was sequenced was PBMCs or T cells enriched from blood (not recorded which). The V gene is TRBV14, the J gene TRBJ2-4, with TRBD2 matching over 10 bases. The sequence came from a man aged 18 to 29 who had recovered from COVID-19. This CDR3 is CATSGSTNIQYF. The CDR3 DNA sequence: TGTGCCACTAGCGGGAGTACGAACATTCAGTACTTC.